This section outlines one T cell receptor (beta chain) sequence together with its context. Its antigen remains unidentified. 5'RACE with constant-segment primers built TCRalpha and TCRbeta cDNA libraries with UMIs. TCRdb used MiXCR to reprocess the 5' RACE reads, holding one entry per CDR3 protein. The data hold 470,000 or so distinct CDR3 sequences, with roughly 18% observed a single time. This specimen comes from a study of T-cell memory formation after mild COVID-19. Study conclusions and caveats: CD4+ contracting clones lay mainly in CM and EM, CD8+ ones in EMRA. Day 37-peaking second-wave clones had unconfirmed SARS-CoV-2 specificity. Clones contracting day 15 to 85 were balanced CD4/CD8; later expanders leaned CD4+.

The CDR3 sequence is 14 residues long. Germline V lookup: CDR1 SEHNR, CDR2 FQNEAQ (reference sequence). J was trimmed by 6 bases and V by 6 bases; bases with no gene match: 8. The source of this sequence is an adult woman who had mild COVID-19 (a few samples of this study predate the infection). Cell type and time point are not known. The sequencing sample was made of PBMCs or a T cell subset sorted from them (not recorded which). The V call is TRBV7-9, the J call TRBJ1-2; TRBD1 agrees at 9 bases. In DNA form, the CDR3 reads TGTGCCAGCAGTCTCAGGGGACAGGGAGATGGCTACACCTTC. It encodes CASSLRGQGDGYTF.